This paragraph reports one T cell receptor (beta chain). This sample is part of a study of cytomegalovirus exposure and HLA in healthy donors. It was with 60 Vbeta and 13 Jbeta primers that the PCR ran. As handled by the study authors: Unique TCR beta chains totaled some 78 million in a later count, with around 11 million of them shared. Profiling relied on immunoSEQ multiplex PCR, and the TCRdb table lists in-frame clones only, not all of them. V and J calls and clone size are given by that table; D and trimming were obtained from the DNA. The sample yields roughly 200,000 clones, approximately 85% seen once. The V end was cut by 6 bases, the J end by 5 bases, with 13 bases between. From germline, CDR1 is SEHNR and CDR2 FQNEAQ (reference sequence). This CDR3 is 14 amino acids long.

The V call is TRBV7-9, the J call TRBJ1-4; D is possibly TRBD1 (6 bases). The sequence derives from a woman aged 50 to 65 in good health and CMV-seronegative. The sample consisted of PBMCs. CDR3 sequence reads: CASRRTDSNEKLFF. In DNA form, the CDR3 reads TGTGCCAGCAGGCGGACAGACTCAAATGAAAAACTGTTTTTT.